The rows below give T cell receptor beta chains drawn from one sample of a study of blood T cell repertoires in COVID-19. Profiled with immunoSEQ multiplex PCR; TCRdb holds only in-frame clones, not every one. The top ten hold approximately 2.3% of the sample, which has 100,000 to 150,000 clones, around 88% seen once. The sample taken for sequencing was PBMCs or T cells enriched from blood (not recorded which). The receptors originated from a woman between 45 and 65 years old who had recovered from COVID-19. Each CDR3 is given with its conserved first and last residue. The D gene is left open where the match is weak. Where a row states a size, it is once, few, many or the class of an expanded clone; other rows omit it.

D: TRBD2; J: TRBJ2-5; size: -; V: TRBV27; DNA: TGTGCCAGCAGTCCCTTCTTGGCGGGGGGAAAAGAGACCCAGTACTTC; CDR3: CASSPFLAGGKETQYF
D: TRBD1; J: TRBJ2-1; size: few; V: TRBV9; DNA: TGTGCCAGCAGCGGGGGTCCCGGGACAGTTCGTGAGCAGTTCTTC; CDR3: CASSGGPGTVREQFF
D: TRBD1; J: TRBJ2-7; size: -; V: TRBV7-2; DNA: TGTGCCAGCAGCTCCACAGGGGCCAACTACGAGCAGTACTTC; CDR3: CASSSTGANYEQYF
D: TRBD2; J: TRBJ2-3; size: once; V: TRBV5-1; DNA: TGCGCCAGCAGCTTGGACGGGGGAGGGACAGATACGCAGTATTTT; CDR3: CASSLDGGGTDTQYF
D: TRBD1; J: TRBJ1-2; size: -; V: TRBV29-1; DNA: TGCAGCGTTGAAGAACAGGGGAACTATGGCTACACCTTC; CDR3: CSVEEQGNYGYTF
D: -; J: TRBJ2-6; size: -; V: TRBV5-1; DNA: TGCGCCAGCAGCCCCTCGGTCGTTAGTGGGGCCAACGTCCTGACTTTC; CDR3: CASSPSVVSGANVLTF
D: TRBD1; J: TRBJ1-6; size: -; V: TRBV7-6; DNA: TGTGCCAGCAGCTTAGAGGCCTGGACAGGGGATTCACCCCTCCACTTT; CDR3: CASSLEAWTGDSPLHF
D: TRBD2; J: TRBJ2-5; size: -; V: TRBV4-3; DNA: TGCGCCAGCAGCCGAGGACTAGCGGGGGAAGAGACCCAGTACTTC; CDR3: CASSRGLAGEETQYF
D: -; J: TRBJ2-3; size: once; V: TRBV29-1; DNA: TGCAGCGTCGCTCGAGGGGGGGGCACAGATACGCAGTATTTT; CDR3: CSVARGGGTDTQYF
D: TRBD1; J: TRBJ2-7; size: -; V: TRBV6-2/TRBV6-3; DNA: TGTGCCAGCAGTCCAGGGGGCTACGAGCAGTACTTC; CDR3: CASSPGGYEQYF
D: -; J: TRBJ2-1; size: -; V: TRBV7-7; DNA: TGTGCTAGCAGCCGCGGACAGAGCCTTGACAATGAGCAGTTCTTC; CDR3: CASSRGQSLDNEQFF
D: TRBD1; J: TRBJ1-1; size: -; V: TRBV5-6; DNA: TGTGCCAGCATGCGACAGGGGGCTGGGACTGAAGCTTTCTTT; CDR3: CASMRQGAGTEAFF
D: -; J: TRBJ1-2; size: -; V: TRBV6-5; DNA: TGTGCCAGCAGTCACCGCCTGACAGGTTCGGCTGGCTACACCTTC; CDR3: CASSHRLTGSAGYTF
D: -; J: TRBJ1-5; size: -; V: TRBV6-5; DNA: TGTGCCAGCAGCCTACAGGGACCCAATCAGCCCCAGCATTTT; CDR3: CASSLQGPNQPQHF
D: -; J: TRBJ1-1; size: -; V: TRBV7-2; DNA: TGTGCCAGCAGCTTAGCCAGTGACAGGAGCACTGAAGCTTTCTTT; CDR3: CASSLASDRSTEAFF
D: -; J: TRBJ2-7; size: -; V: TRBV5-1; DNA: TGCGCCAGCAGCTTGTCTCTGAGCTCCTACGAGCAGTACTTC; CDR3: CASSLSLSSYEQYF
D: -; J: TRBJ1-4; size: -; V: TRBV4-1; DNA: TGCGCCAGCAGCCAAGATGGGGCAGGGCCGAATGAAAAACTGTTTTTT; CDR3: CASSQDGAGPNEKLFF
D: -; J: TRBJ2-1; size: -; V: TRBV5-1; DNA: TGCGCCAGCAGCTTAGAGGTGGCCCACAATGAGCAGTTCTTC; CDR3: CASSLEVAHNEQFF
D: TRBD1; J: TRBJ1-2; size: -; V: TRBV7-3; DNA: TGTGCCAGCAGCTTAATTTGGGACAGGGGGGGCGGCTACACCTTC; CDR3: CASSLIWDRGGGYTF
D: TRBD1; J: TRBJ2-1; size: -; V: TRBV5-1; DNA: TGCGCCAGCAGGTCCGGACAGGGTGAAGGTGAGCAGTTCTTC; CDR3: CASRSGQGEGEQFF
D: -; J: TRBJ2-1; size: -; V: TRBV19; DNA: TGTGCCAGTAGTCCGGGACTGTTAGGGGCCTACAATGAGCAGTTCTTC; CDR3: CASSPGLLGAYNEQFF
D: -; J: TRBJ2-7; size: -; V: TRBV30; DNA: TGTGCCTGGAGTGTGAACAGGATCTACGAGCAGTACTTC; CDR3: CAWSVNRIYEQYF
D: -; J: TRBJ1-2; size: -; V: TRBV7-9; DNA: TGTGCCAGCAGCCTCGAGGGCTATGGCTACACCTTC; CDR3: CASSLEGYGYTF
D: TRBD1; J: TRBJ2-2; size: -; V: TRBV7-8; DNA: TGTGCCAGCAGCTCAGAGGGGACAGCTAACACCGGGGAGCTGTTTTTT; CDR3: CASSSEGTANTGELFF
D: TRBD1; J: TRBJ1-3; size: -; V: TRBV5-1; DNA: TGCGCCAGCAGGGACAGGGCGGATGGAAACACCATATATTTT; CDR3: CASRDRADGNTIYF
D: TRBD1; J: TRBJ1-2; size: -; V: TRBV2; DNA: TGTGCCAGCAGTGCACCTGGGACAGGTGTGAACTATGGCTACACCTTC; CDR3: CASSAPGTGVNYGYTF
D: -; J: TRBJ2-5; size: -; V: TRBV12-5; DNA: TGTGCTAGTGGTTTTCTGACCGGCTTTGGGACTCAGTACCAAGAGACCCAGTACTTC; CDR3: CASGFLTGFGTQYQETQYF
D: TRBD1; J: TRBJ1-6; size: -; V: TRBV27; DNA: TGTGCCAGCAGTCTCCGGACAGGAACGTTGGCAAGCTCCTATAATTCACCCCTCCACTTT; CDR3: CASSLRTGTLASSYNSPLHF
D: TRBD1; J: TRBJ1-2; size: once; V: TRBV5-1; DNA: TGCGCCAGCAGCTCGGATGACAGGGGATATGGCTACACCTTC; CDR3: CASSSDDRGYGYTF
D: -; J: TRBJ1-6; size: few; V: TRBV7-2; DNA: TGTGCCAGCAGCTTAGGATTGCCTACTTCACCCCTCCACTTT; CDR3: CASSLGLPTSPLHF
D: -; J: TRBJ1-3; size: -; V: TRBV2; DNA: TGTGCCAGCAGAGGTGGACAGAGAGTGGACACCATATATTTT; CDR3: CASRGGQRVDTIYF
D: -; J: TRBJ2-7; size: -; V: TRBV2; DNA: TGTGCCAGCAGTGAAGTAGACATCATTGCCTACGAGCAGTACTTC; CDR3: CASSEVDIIAYEQYF